This record looks at one T cell receptor beta chain sequence and its context. The entry originates in a study of blood T cell repertoires in COVID-19. Across the whole study: The United States, Italy and Spain were the sources of the acute and convalescent COVID-19 samples.

V was trimmed by 9 bases and J by 5 bases, leaving 19 bases between them. Germline CDR1 SNHLY, CDR2 FYNNEI. The CDR3 spans 14 residues. TCRdb's table, derived via immunoSEQ multiplex PCR, lists solely in-frame clones and lacks some. The sample yields some 170,000 clones, around 83% seen once. Recruits, aged roughly 18 to 100 years, lived in 24 US areas. Participants' reported clinical history set cohort assignment. The J gene is TRBJ1-1, the V gene TRBV2, with D uncertain. The TCR originated in a man aged 50 to 60 who had recovered from COVID-19. The sequenced sample was PBMCs or T cells enriched from blood (not recorded which). The CDR3 DNA is TGTGCCAGTTATTTCGGGCGGAGGGATACTGAAGCTTTCTTT. It encodes CASYFGRRDTEAFF.